This T cell receptor (beta chain) came from a study of blood T cell repertoires in COVID-19. Clones were read by immunoSEQ multiplex PCR, and TCRdb kept only the in-frame ones, dropping some. The sample yields hundreds of thousands of clones, about 88% seen once. Between the trimmed V and J ends, which lost 3 bases and 5 bases, there was a span of 7 bases. The CDR3 length is 12 residues. Germline V gives CDR1 SGHTA, CDR2 FQGNSA. Sequenced input: peripheral blood. This receptor was identified in a woman in her sixties or seventies with COVID-19, enrolled during active disease. The V gene is TRBV7-2, the J gene TRBJ2-5, with a weak D call TRBD2 (6 bases). The CDR3 nucleotides are TGTGCCAGCAGCTTTAGCGGCGAGACCCAGTACTTC. It yields the protein CASSFSGETQYF.